The 16 T cell receptor beta chains in this list originate from one sample, sequenced in a study of T cell responses to AZD1222 COVID-19 vaccine. Sequencing used immunoSEQ multiplex PCR; TCRdb keeps in-frame clones, though not all of them. The table lists 94,000 or so clones, approximately 87% of them singletons. The sequences come from peripheral blood, collected on day 0 of AZD1222 vaccination. The receptors come from an adult in good health.

The CDR3 sequence: CASSLDGSSYNEQFF. The CDR3 region has the DNA TGTGCCAGCAGCTTAGACGGGAGCTCCTACAATGAGCAGTTCTTC. The chain couples TRBV7-3 to TRBJ2-1, with a tentative D call TRBD2 (6 bases). CDR3 length: 15 residues. CDR1 and CDR2 (germline): SGHTA, FQGTGA. V lost 2 bases, J lost 0 bases, and 8 bases lay in between.

The gene calls are TRBV12-2 and TRBJ2-3; TRBD1, the table's D call, lacks a check against the DNA. TRBV12-2 corresponds to a pseudogene. The CDR3 contains 17 residues. DNA of the CDR3: TGTGCAAGTCGCTTTCCGCCAGGCCGGTGGGGCACAGATACGCAGTATTTT. Amino acid sequence: CASRFPPGRWGTDTQYF.

The chain carries TRBV7-6 and TRBJ1-2, with unresolved D. Trimming removed 0 bases from V and 3 bases from J, with 17 bases in between. Looked up from germline, CDR1 is SGHVS and CDR2 is FNYEAQ. This CDR3 has 17 residues. The CDR3 DNA reads TGTGCCAGCAGCTTAGCCCCTGGCCAATTTAGAGACTATGGCTACACCTTC. This gives the protein CASSLAPGQFRDYGYTF.

The J gene is TRBJ2-7, the V gene TRBV7-2; no reliable D call. The CDR3 extends over 14 amino acids. The V end lost 6 bases, the J end lost 0 bases, and 12 bases lay between the germline ends. Germline V gene data show CDR1 as SGHTA and CDR2 as FQGNSA. Here the CDR3 reads CASSPGPHSYEQYF. In DNA, the CDR3 is TGTGCCAGCAGTCCCGGACCCCACTCCTACGAGCAGTACTTC.

The chain links TRBV27 to TRBJ1-4; D is possibly TRBD1 (6 bases). Germline V CDR1 and CDR2: MNHEY, SMNVEV (reference sequence). CDR3 length equals 14 residues. Trimming removed 6 bases at V and 4 bases at J, with 12 bases between. The CDR3 here is CASSPDRFNEKLFF. CDR3 DNA sequence: TGTGCCAGCAGCCCCGACAGGTTTAATGAAAAACTGTTTTTT. Drawing the rest from reference TRBV27 and TRBJ1-4, the complete variable domain is EAQVTQNPRYLITVTGKKLTVTCSQNMNHEYMSWYRQDPGLGLRQIYYSMNVEVTDKGDVPEGYKVSRKEKRNFPLILESPSPNQTSLYFCASSPDRFNEKLFFGSGTQLSVL.

This chain connects TRBV6-5 to TRBJ2-1; tentatively, D is TRBD2 (5 bases). The CDR3 length is 14 residues. V lost 7 bases, J lost 7 bases, and 17 bases lay in between. CDR1 and CDR2 from the germline V gene are MNHEY and SVGAGI. The CDR3 nucleotides are TGTGCCAGCACCCCCGGCGGTCCGGGAAATGAGCAGTTCTTC. Translating gives CASTPGGPGNEQFF.

This chain connects TRBV27 to TRBJ2-1; D unclear. Germline CDR1 is MNHEY and CDR2 is SMNVEV (reference sequence). V was clipped by 5 bases and J by 2 bases, with 10 bases between them. This CDR3 contains 14 residues. For the CDR3, the DNA is TGTGCCAGCAGTCGAACAGTGACCTACAATGAGCAGTTCTTC. It is translated as CASSRTVTYNEQFF.

The genes are TRBV18 and TRBJ2-3; a possible D gene is TRBD2 (5 bases). This CDR3 region has 13 residues. Germline CDR1 KGHSH, CDR2 LQKENI. The V and J ends lost 2 bases and 8 bases respectively, with 11 bases between them. The CDR3 bases are TGTGCCAGCTCACCATCCCCGGAGGCTACGCAGTATTTT. Its protein product is CASSPSPEATQYF. Drawing the rest from reference TRBV18 and TRBJ2-3, the complete variable domain is NAGVMQNPRHLVRRRGQEARLRCSPMKGHSHVYWYRQLPEEGLKFMVYLQKENIIDESGMPKERFSAEFPKEGPSILRIQQVVRGDSAAYFCASSPSPEATQYFGPGTRLTVL.

The V and J genes are TRBV7-8 and TRBJ2-2; 10 bases agree with TRBD2. The CDR3 spans 17 residues. Trimming at V came to 2 bases and at J to 1 base, leaving 4 bases not matched to a gene. Germline CDR1 is SGHVS and CDR2 is FQNEAQ. CDR3: CASSLWTSGMNTGELFF. The CDR3 region has the DNA TGTGCCAGCAGCTTATGGACTAGCGGCATGAACACCGGGGAGCTGTTTTTT.

Comments on this clone: At the DNA level, this CDR3 is encoded by other sequences in the same sample as well. The chain couples TRBV11-3 to TRBJ2-1; D gene unclear. Germline V gene sequence: CDR1 SGHNT, CDR2 YENEEA. V lost 5 bases and J 0 bases, leaving 5 bases between the germline ends. The CDR3 consists of 13 residues. CDR3 bases: TGTGCCAGCAGCCCCAGCTCCTACAATGAGCAGTTCTTC. Its protein product is CASSPSSYNEQFF.

This sequence joins TRBV28 and TRBJ2-2; D ambiguous. The CDR3 consists of 11 residues. Trimming removed 8 bases from V and 8 bases from J, with 9 bases in between. From germline, CDR1 is MDHEN and CDR2 SYDVKM. The CDR3: CASGFRGELFF. CDR3 DNA: TGTGCCAGCGGATTCAGGGGGGAGCTGTTTTTT. Variable domain in full (rest from reference TRBV28 and TRBJ2-2): DVKVTQSSRYLVKRTGEKVFLECVQDMDHENMFWYRQDPGLGLRLIYFSYDVKMKEKGDIPEGYSVSREKKERFSLILESASTNQTSMYLCASGFRGELFFGEGSRLTVL.

The CDR3 here is CASKEGPSNTEAFF. The CDR3 region has the DNA TGTGCCAGCAAGGAGGGGCCAAGCAACACTGAAGCTTTCTTT. V and J are TRBV11-3 and TRBJ1-1; weak D call: TRBD1 (5 bases). Trimming removed 7 bases from V and 2 bases from J, with 14 bases in between. The CDR3 sequence is 14 residues long. The V gene's germline CDR1 is SGHNT and CDR2 YENEEA.

The rearrangement links TRBV5-4 to TRBJ2-1, with a weak D call TRBD2 (5 bases). The length of the CDR3 is 13 residues. Trimming took 4 bases from V and 10 from J, leaving 15 bases between them. CDR1 is SGHNT and CDR2 is YYREEE in the germline V gene (reference sequence). The CDR3 nucleotides read TGTGCCAGCAGCAGACAAACACTAGGAGAGCAGTTCTTC. Translating it yields CASSRQTLGEQFF.

The CDR3 DNA is TGTGCCAGCAGCTTTGCGGCGGGCAGCAACTACGAGCAGTACTTC. The encoded protein is CASSFAAGSNYEQYF. This sequence joins TRBV7-6 and TRBJ2-7, with D possibly matching TRBD2 (5 bases). V gave up 3 bases and J gave up 3 bases, with 15 bases separating them. The CDR3 extends over 15 amino acids. Per the germline V gene, CDR1 is SGHVS and CDR2 is FNYEAQ. Complete variable domain (other parts from reference TRBV7-6 and TRBJ2-7): GAGVSQSPRYKVTKRGQDVALRCDPISGHVSLYWYRQALGQGPEFLTYFNYEAQQDKSGLPNDRFSAERPEGSISTLTIQRTEQRDSAMYRCASSFAAGSNYEQYFGPGTRLTVT.

This rearrangement joins TRBV15 to TRBJ2-1; D call uncertain. Trimming removed 7 bases from V and 7 bases from J, with 17 bases in between. The CDR3 covers 14 residues. CDR1 and CDR2 from the germline V gene are LNHNV and YYDKDF (reference sequence). The CDR3 sequence is CATKVVSERNEQFF. DNA for the CDR3: TGTGCCACCAAAGTGGTTAGTGAGAGAAATGAGCAGTTCTTC.

This clone was seen only once. This rearrangement joins TRBV18 to TRBJ2-1, with TRBD2 identical over 8 bases. Losses at the gene ends were 1 base for V and 0 bases for J; bases not matched to a gene: 17. The CDR3 is made up of 21 amino acids. Germline V lookup: CDR1 KGHSH, CDR2 LQKENI. The CDR3 DNA is TGTGCCAGCTCACCACGGATCGGGCGGGAGGACCTCCCAAGCTCCTACAATGAGCAGTTCTTC. Residues: CASSPRIGREDLPSSYNEQFF.